These 18 T cell receptor beta chains were sequenced from one sample in a study of read filtering for tumor transcriptome and immune sequencing. This library used about 360 ng RNA and molecular barcoded adaptors spanning alpha/delta and beta/gamma chains. TCRdb independently ran MiXCR on the reads; one entry per CDR3 protein. The sample includes 40,000 or so distinct CDR3 sequences, roughly an eighth of them seen just once. The sample was a population of CD138-negative cells sorted from bone marrow. These receptors were obtained from a donor over 35 with multiple myeloma.

This clonotype showed up many times. The chain employs TRBV20-1 and TRBJ2-5; TRBD2 matches at 8 bases. This CDR3 has 14 amino acids. Per germline, CDR1 DFQATT and CDR2 SNEGSKA (reference sequence). V lost 5 bases to trimming and J lost 2 bases; unmatched junction nucleotides: 7. CDR3 sequence: CSAPGGRNQETQYF. The CDR3 coding sequence is TGCAGTGCTCCGGGCGGGAGGAATCAAGAGACCCAGTACTTC.

This clonotype was picked up many times. The chain is built from TRBV29-1 and TRBJ2-7; 7 positions agree with TRBD1. The junction had 5 bases not matched to a gene; V was cut back by 6 bases and J by 3 bases. CDR3 length equals 12 residues. Germline V gene data show CDR1 as SQVTM and CDR2 as ANQGSEA. CDR3: CSVRDRNYEQYF. In DNA form, the CDR3 reads TGCAGCGTGAGGGACAGAAACTACGAGCAGTACTTC.

This clonotype has a count of ten or more. This chain joins TRBV5-1 and TRBJ2-1, with D possibly being TRBD2 (6 bases). The V gene lost 0 bases and the J gene lost 6 bases, with 13 bases spanning the gap. Germline CDR1 reads SGHRS; CDR2 reads YFSETQ. The CDR3 is 15 amino acids. The CDR3 region has the DNA TGCGCCAGCAGCTTGGTGACTAGAGGGGTCAATGAGCAGTTCTTC. Translating it yields CASSLVTRGVNEQFF.

At least ten counts were recorded for this clonotype. The chain employs TRBV20-1 and TRBJ2-3; D gene unclear. With 3 bases removed from V and 0 bases from J, the gap between germline ends came to 4 bases. Per germline, CDR1 DFQATT and CDR2 SNEGSKA (reference sequence). The CDR3 loop spans 12 amino acids. The CDR3 coding sequence is TGCAGTGCTAGCGGGAGCACAGATACGCAGTATTTT. Protein: CSASGSTDTQYF.

The chain couples TRBV23-1 to TRBJ2-6; TRBD1 might be the D (5 bases). TRBV23-1 is designated an ORF whose function remains uncertain. The V gene lost 0 bases and the J gene lost 1 base, with 16 bases spanning the gap. The CDR3 is 19 residues long. The CDR3 loop reads CASSQSTQGSISGANVLTF. In DNA form, the CDR3 reads TGCGCCAGCAGTCAATCGACCCAGGGCTCCATTTCTGGGGCCAACGTCCTGACTTTC.

This clonotype turned up a few times. The rearrangement links TRBV5-4 to TRBJ2-7; TRBD1 agrees at 10 bases. This CDR3 region has 16 residues. CDR1 is SGHNT, CDR2 YYREEE, per germline (reference sequence). V lost 4 bases and J lost 6; bases outside the gene matches: 13. The CDR3 DNA sequence: TGTGCCAGCAGCCCGGGGACAGGGGTTTCTCAGTCCGAGCAGTACTTC. This translates into CASSPGTGVSQSEQYF.

This clonotype was detected many times. The chain uses TRBV5-1 and TRBJ2-1, with unresolved D. The V and J ends lost 0 bases and 3 bases respectively, with 7 bases between them. This CDR3 contains 14 residues. Germline-derived CDR1 and CDR2 are SGHRS and YFSETQ. In DNA, the CDR3 is TGCGCCAGCAGCTTGGCCGAGGTCTACAATGAGCAGTTCTTC. This sequence encodes CASSLAEVYNEQFF.

Of note for this clonotype: This may be a read error: a much more frequent sequence differs by one nucleotide. The rearrangement joins TRBV6-8 to TRBJ2-2; a weak D match, TRBD2 (6 bases). This CDR3 is built from 14 residues. Per the germline V gene, CDR1 is MNHGY and CDR2 is SAAAGT. V lost 8 bases to trimming and J lost 1 base, with 11 bases between them. The CDR3 is CASGRDWNTGELFF. The DNA for the CDR3 is TGTGCCAGCGGTAGGGACTGGAACACCGGGGAGCTGTTTTTT.

At least ten counts were recorded for this clonotype. The rearrangement uses TRBV11-3 and TRBJ2-1, with D maybe TRBD1 (5 bases). CDR1 and CDR2 from the germline V gene are SGHNT and YENEEA. CDR3 size: 14 residues. Trimming took off 3 bases at V and 4 bases at J, with 10 bases between the two ends. Here the CDR3 reads CASSLSRGYNEQFF. For the CDR3, the DNA is TGTGCCAGCAGCTTGTCTAGGGGTTACAATGAGCAGTTCTTC.

This chain joins TRBV12-3 or TRBV12-4 and TRBJ1-1, with D possibly matching TRBD1 (5 bases). The CDR3 covers 13 residues. Trimming took off 3 bases at V and 4 bases at J, with 9 bases between the two ends. CDR3 nucleotides: TGTGCCAGCAGTTTGGGGACTTCCACTGAAGCTTTCTTT. It is translated as CASSLGTSTEAFF.

The chain employs TRBV4-3 and TRBJ2-2; 7 nucleotides match TRBD1. This CDR3 has 16 amino acids. V trimming: 0 bases; J trimming: 1 base; junction bases outside the gene matches: 2. CDR1 LGHNA and CDR2 YSLEER come from the germline V gene. The CDR3: CASSQDRTGNTGELFF. In DNA, the CDR3 is TGCGCCAGCAGCCAAGATCGGACAGGGAACACCGGGGAGCTGTTTTTT.

This clonotype has a count of ten or more. The chain recombines TRBV20-1 with TRBJ1-5; TRBD1 agrees at 7 bases. With V trimmed by 6 bases and J by 5 bases, 10 bases remained unmatched. CDR1 and CDR2 from the germline V gene are DFQATT and SNEGSKA (reference sequence). This CDR3 comprises 14 residues. The CDR3 here is CSAGRQGEYQPQHF. The DNA for the CDR3 is TGCAGTGCGGGACGACAGGGAGAGTATCAGCCCCAGCATTTT.

This clonotype was picked up many times. The chain carries TRBV27 and TRBJ2-4; 7 nucleotides match TRBD1. The CDR3 sequence is 17 residues long. The trim removed 2 bases at V and 5 bases at J, leaving 12 bases unmatched. CDR1 is MNHEY and CDR2 is SMNVEV in the germline V gene (reference sequence). CDR3 protein: CASSLQFPRGLENIQYF. In DNA, the CDR3 is TGTGCCAGCAGTTTACAGTTTCCCAGGGGGTTGGAAAACATTCAGTACTTC.

This clonotype was recorded at least ten times. The chain couples TRBV2 to TRBJ2-7, with 10 bases matching TRBD2. Trimming cost V 1 base and J 4 bases; bases outside gene matches: 4. The CDR3 contains 15 residues. Germline CDR1 is SNHLY and CDR2 is FYNNEI. CDR3 sequence reads: CASSEVGLARYEQYF. CDR3 in DNA: TGTGCCAGCAGTGAAGTGGGACTAGCGAGATACGAGCAGTACTTC.

Regarding this clonotype: Germline and junction disagree at one end, which may indicate a read error. The rearrangement links TRBV2 to TRBJ2-1; no clear D. The CDR3 length is 11 residues. Germline CDR1 and CDR2: SNHLY and FYNNEI. Here the CDR3 DNA reads TGTGCCAGCAGTGGGAACAATGAGCAGCTCTTC. Its protein is CASSGNNEQLF.

This clonotype occurred many times. The V and J genes are TRBV20-1 and TRBJ2-3, with 8 nucleotides matching TRBD2. The CDR3 loop spans 16 amino acids. Germline V gene sequence: CDR1 DFQATT, CDR2 SNEGSKA (reference sequence). V gave up 6 bases and J gave up 3 bases; unmatched junction bases: 14. The CDR3 DNA reads TGCAGTGCCCCCGCCTTTGGAAGCGGGAGAACAGATACGCAGTATTTT. Protein product: CSAPAFGSGRTDTQYF.

This clonotype has a count of ten or more. The chain carries TRBV13 and TRBJ1-2; D is ambiguous. From germline, CDR1 is PRHDT and CDR2 FYEKMQ (reference sequence). The V gene lost 5 bases and the J gene lost 5 bases, with 15 bases spanning the gap. The CDR3 sequence is 14 residues long. CDR3 DNA sequence: TGTGCCAGCAGCCCCCGCGGCAGCCCATATGGCTACACCTTC. This sequence encodes CASSPRGSPYGYTF.

This clonotype was seen repeatedly, ten times or more. The CDR3 sequence is CASSGTSNQPQHF. The CDR3 DNA follows: TGTGCCAGCAGCGGGACATCTAATCAGCCCCAGCATTTT. The rearrangement joins TRBV2 to TRBJ1-5, with TRBD1 as a possible D gene (6 bases). The V end lost 6 bases, the J end lost 4 bases, and 10 bases lay between the germline ends. The CDR3 contains 13 residues. Germline V gene data show CDR1 as SNHLY and CDR2 as FYNNEI.